The 12 T cell receptor beta chains below were found in one sample sequenced in a study of blood T cell repertoires in COVID-19. The protocol was immunoSEQ multiplex PCR, while the TCRdb copy is restricted to in-frame clones and leaves out a portion. The sample lists around 180,000 clones, about 88% occurring once. The sample was peripheral blood. These receptors were taken from a woman in her twenties or thirties with active or convalescent COVID-19.

The chain employs TRBV5-1 and TRBJ2-3; 9 bases are a match to TRBD2. The V gene end was trimmed by 4 bases and the J gene end by 4 bases; junction bases not matched to a gene: 7. Germline-derived CDR1 and CDR2 are SGHRS and YFSETQ. This CDR3 comprises 15 residues. The CDR3 sequence: CASSRGREAPDTQYF. The CDR3 DNA follows: TGCGCCAGCAGCCGCGGGAGGGAGGCCCCAGATACGCAGTATTTT.

The J gene is TRBJ1-5, the V gene TRBV19; the D gene is possibly TRBD1 (5 bases). The V and J ends lost 3 bases and 0 bases respectively, with 9 bases between them. The CDR3 sequence is 15 residues long. Germline values: CDR1 LNHDA, CDR2 SQIVND (reference sequence). CDR3 loop: CASSMGGNSNQPQHF. DNA of the CDR3: TGTGCCAGTAGTATGGGGGGGAATAGCAATCAGCCCCAGCATTTT.

The chain links TRBV6-6 to TRBJ1-1, with TRBD1 as a possible D gene (5 bases). Trimming cost V 10 bases and J 6 bases, with 21 bases left between them. This CDR3 contains 14 residues. Germline V gives CDR1 MNHNY, CDR2 SVGAGI (reference sequence). The CDR3 sequence: CAISEGRDYSEAFF. The DNA for the CDR3 is TGTGCCATCAGCGAGGGCAGGGACTATTCTGAAGCTTTCTTT.

CDR3 in amino acids: CASRGQGGYEQYF. The CDR3 DNA sequence: TGTGCCAGCAGGGGACAGGGAGGCTACGAGCAGTACTTC. The chain joins TRBV2 to TRBJ2-7; TRBD1 agrees at 9 bases. This CDR3 is built from 13 residues. In germline, CDR1 is SNHLY, CDR2 FYNNEI. V was pared by 6 bases and J by 3 bases, with 3 bases of the junction left unmatched.

V and J are TRBV27 and TRBJ2-7; D not resolved. This CDR3 spans 13 amino acids. Germline values: CDR1 MNHEY, CDR2 SMNVEV (reference sequence). Trimming removed 3 bases at V and 3 bases at J, with 9 bases between. CDR3 in DNA: TGTGCCAGCAGTTTGCTAGACCGCTACGAGCAGTACTTC. Translating gives CASSLLDRYEQYF.

CDR3 loop: CASVQGVAGELFF. DNA for the CDR3: TGTGCCTCCGTGCAGGGGGTGGCCGGGGAGCTGTTTTTT. The chain carries TRBV13 and TRBJ2-2; 7 bases agree with TRBD1. From germline, CDR1 is PRHDT and CDR2 FYEKMQ (reference sequence). The CDR3 spans 13 residues. V gave up 11 bases and J gave up 6 bases; unmatched junction bases: 9.

This clone was recorded only once. The chain joins TRBV7-9 to TRBJ1-1; D is undetermined. CDR1 and CDR2 (germline): SEHNR, FQNEAQ (reference sequence). Trimming cost V 6 bases and J 3 bases, with 14 bases left between them. The CDR3 extends over 14 amino acids. The CDR3, as DNA: TGTGCCAGCAGATATGTGGGCCACGACACTGAAGCTTTCTTT. Translation gives CASRYVGHDTEAFF.

The chain employs TRBV18 and TRBJ1-4, with D tentatively TRBD1 (6 bases). The CDR3 has 16 residues. Germline CDR1 reads KGHSH; CDR2 reads LQKENI. V lost 4 bases to trimming and J lost 7 bases, with 19 bases between them. The CDR3, as DNA: TGTGCCAGCTCACGTACCGGGGGGCCTGGAGGTGAAAAACTGTTTTTT. Encoded protein: CASSRTGGPGGEKLFF.

This chain joins TRBV5-1 and TRBJ2-5, with TRBD2 as a possible D gene (6 bases). This CDR3 is 16 amino acids long. Looked up from germline, CDR1 is SGHRS and CDR2 is YFSETQ. The V gene lost 0 bases and the J gene lost 4 bases, with 16 bases spanning the gap. The DNA of the CDR3 is TGCGCCAGCAGCTTGGCCGCGGGGCAGGTTGGAGAGACCCAGTACTTC. Its protein product is CASSLAAGQVGETQYF. The whole variable domain, remainder taken from reference TRBV5-1 and TRBJ2-5, is KAGVTQTPRYLIKTRGQQVTLSCSPISGHRSVSWYQQTPGQGLQFLFEYFSETQRNKGNFPGRFSGRQFSNSRSEMNVSTLELGDSALYLCASSLAAGQVGETQYFGPGTRLLVL.

The chain has TRBV18 and TRBJ2-7; 8 bases map to TRBD1. Unmatched junction bases numbered 14, after V lost 6 bases and J lost 7 bases. In germline, CDR1 is KGHSH, CDR2 LQKENI. The CDR3 is 15 amino acids. CDR3 DNA: TGTGCCAGCTCCCCGACCGGGACAGGTCCGCAGGAGCAGTACTTC. Translation: CASSPTGTGPQEQYF.

The rearrangement joins TRBV9 to TRBJ2-3, with a weak D call TRBD2 (6 bases). CDR1 is SGDLS, CDR2 YYNGEE, per germline. The V end was cut by 4 bases, the J end by 0 bases, with 18 bases between. CDR3 size: 17 residues. CDR3 DNA sequence: TGTGCCAGCAGCATTGACCCCCAGGCGGGGAGCACAGATACGCAGTATTTT. Protein product: CASSIDPQAGSTDTQYF.

The chain combines TRBV11-2 with TRBJ2-7; 9 bases are shared with TRBD1. The CDR3 is 16 residues long. Per germline, CDR1 SGHAT and CDR2 FQNNGV. J gave up 5 bases and V 4 bases, and 12 bases lay outside the gene matches. CDR3 amino acids: CASSSGGTGRPHEQYF. CDR3 nucleotides: TGTGCCAGCAGCTCAGGGGGGACAGGGAGACCCCACGAGCAGTACTTC. Full variable domain (missing parts from reference TRBV11-2 and TRBJ2-7): EAGVAQSPRYKIIEKRQSVAFWCNPISGHATLYWYQQILGQGPKLLIQFQNNGVVDDSQLPKDRFSAERLKGVDSTLKIQPAKLEDSAVYLCASSSGGTGRPHEQYFGPGTRLTVT.